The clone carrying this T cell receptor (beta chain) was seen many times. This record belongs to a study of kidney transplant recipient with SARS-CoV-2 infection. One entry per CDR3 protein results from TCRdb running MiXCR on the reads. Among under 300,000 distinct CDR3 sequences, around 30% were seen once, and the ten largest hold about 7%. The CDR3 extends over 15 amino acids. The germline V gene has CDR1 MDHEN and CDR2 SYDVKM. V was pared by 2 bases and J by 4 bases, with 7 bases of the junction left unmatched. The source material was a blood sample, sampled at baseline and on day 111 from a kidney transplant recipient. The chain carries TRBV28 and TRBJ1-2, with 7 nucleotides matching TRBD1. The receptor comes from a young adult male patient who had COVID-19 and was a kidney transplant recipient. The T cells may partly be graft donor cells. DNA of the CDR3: TGTGCCAGCAGTTTAGCCGGCAGGGGGGTCTATGGCTACACCTTC. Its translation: CASSLAGRGVYGYTF.